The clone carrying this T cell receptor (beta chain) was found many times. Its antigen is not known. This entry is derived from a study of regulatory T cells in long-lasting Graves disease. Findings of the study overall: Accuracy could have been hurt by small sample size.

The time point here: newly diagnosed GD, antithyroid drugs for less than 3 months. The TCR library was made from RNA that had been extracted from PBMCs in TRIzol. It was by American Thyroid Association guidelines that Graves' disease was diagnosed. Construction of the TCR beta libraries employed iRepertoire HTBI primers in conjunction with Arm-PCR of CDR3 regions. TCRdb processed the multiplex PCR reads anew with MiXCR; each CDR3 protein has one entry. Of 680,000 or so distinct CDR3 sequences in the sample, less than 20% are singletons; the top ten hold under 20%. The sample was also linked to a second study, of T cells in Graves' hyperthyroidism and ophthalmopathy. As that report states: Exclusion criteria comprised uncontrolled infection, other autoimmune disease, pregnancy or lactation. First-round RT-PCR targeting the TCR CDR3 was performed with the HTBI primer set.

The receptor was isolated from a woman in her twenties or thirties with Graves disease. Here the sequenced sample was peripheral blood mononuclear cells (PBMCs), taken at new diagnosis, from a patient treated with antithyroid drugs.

DNA of the CDR3: TGTGCCAGCAGATCCGGGGCCCACACCGGGGAGCTGTTTTTT. Its translation is CASRSGAHTGELFF. The chain couples TRBV28 to TRBJ2-2; the D call may be TRBD1 or TRBD2 (5 bases each). The CDR3 covers 14 residues. Between the trimmed V and J ends, which lost 6 bases and 3 bases, there was a span of 11 bases. Looked up from germline, CDR1 is MDHEN and CDR2 is SYDVKM.